The 10 T cell receptor beta chains in this list originate from one sample, sequenced in a study of control samples from healthy donors and cancer patients. Profiled with immunoSEQ multiplex PCR; TCRdb holds only in-frame clones, not every one. The repertoire consists of roughly 80,000 clones, with just under 90% occurring once and the leading ten covering 4.5% to 7%. The sample was blood. These receptors were obtained from a man in his forties or fifties in good health.

Here the CDR3 reads CASSSQGQSYNEQFF. CDR3 nucleotide sequence: TGTGCCAGCAGCTCCCAGGGGCAGTCCTACAATGAGCAGTTCTTC. The V gene is TRBV11-2, the J gene TRBJ2-1; D is perhaps TRBD1 (6 bases). This CDR3 is built from 15 residues. The V end lost 4 bases, the J end lost 1 base, and 11 bases lay between the germline ends. From germline, CDR1 is SGHAT and CDR2 FQNNGV.

This chain connects TRBV7-8 to TRBJ1-1, with TRBD1 as a possible D gene (6 bases). The germline V gene encodes CDR1 SGHVS and CDR2 FQNEAQ. V lost 5 bases to trimming and J lost 4 bases, with 11 bases between them. CDR3 length equals 13 residues. The CDR3 loop is CASSEGGGTEAFF. The CDR3 DNA sequence: TGTGCCAGCAGCGAAGGGGGTGGCACTGAAGCTTTCTTT.

The chain recombines TRBV28 with TRBJ2-1; 11 positions match TRBD2. Germline CDR1 reads MDHEN; CDR2 reads SYDVKM. Unmatched junction bases numbered 10, after V lost 3 bases and J lost 9 bases. There are 16 residues in the CDR3. The CDR3 is CASSFSLAGGVGEQFF. The CDR3 DNA reads TGTGCCAGCAGTTTTTCTCTAGCGGGGGGAGTGGGTGAGCAGTTCTTC.

The chain joins TRBV24-1 to TRBJ2-7, with 7 bases aligning to TRBD1. The V segment lost 0 bases and the J segment 3 bases; nucleotides outside the gene matches: 19. This CDR3 is 20 amino acids long. CDR1 is KGHDR and CDR2 is SFDVKD in the germline V gene. DNA of the CDR3: TGTGCCACCAGTGATTTGCCGAGGTCCCAAGGGGGCACGAGGAACTACGAGCAGTACTTC. Encoded protein: CATSDLPRSQGGTRNYEQYF.

This chain's CDR3 is CASSSLSTEPNTEAFF. CDR3 DNA: TGTGCCAGCAGCTCGCTTTCGACGGAACCGAACACTGAAGCTTTCTTT. The chain employs TRBV7-6 and TRBJ1-1, with D unclear. The V gene lost 4 bases and the J gene lost 1 base, with 16 bases spanning the gap. There are 16 residues in the CDR3. CDR1 is SGHVS, CDR2 FNYEAQ, per germline.

This chain joins TRBV24-1 and TRBJ2-1; D call uncertain. Looked up from germline, CDR1 is KGHDR and CDR2 is SFDVKD. CDR3 size: 13 residues. V dropped 4 bases and J dropped 6 bases, with 9 bases sitting between them. The CDR3 loop is CATSDLTGNEQFF. CDR3 coding DNA: TGTGCCACCAGTGACTTGACTGGCAATGAGCAGTTCTTC.

This chain links TRBV2 with TRBJ1-2; the D is unclear. The V gene lost 6 bases and the J gene lost 2 bases, with 7 bases spanning the gap. CDR3 size: 12 residues. The germline CDR1 and CDR2 sequences are SNHLY and FYNNEI. The CDR3 bases are TGTGCCAGCAGAAAAGAGAACTATGGCTACACCTTC. This codes for CASRKENYGYTF.

This clone came up a few times. The chain is built from TRBV2 and TRBJ1-5; D may be TRBD1 (6 bases). The CDR3 covers 16 residues. Germline CDR1 and CDR2: SNHLY and FYNNEI. Trimming stripped 2 bases from V and 6 bases from J, with 17 bases between. CDR3 bases: TGTGCCAGCAGTGAAAATCGTCCGGGGGCGAGTCAGCCCCAGCATTTT. Its protein is CASSENRPGASQPQHF.

This chain joins TRBV30 and TRBJ1-2, with D possibly TRBD1 on 6 matching bases. The CDR3 extends over 13 amino acids. CDR1 GTSNPN and CDR2 SVGIG come from the germline V gene (reference sequence). Trimming removed 2 bases at V and 7 bases at J, with 14 bases between. CDR3 bases: TGTGCCTGGAGTACGCAGGGGCGCCTTGGCTACACCTTC. Its protein product is CAWSTQGRLGYTF.

This rearrangement joins TRBV6-5 to TRBJ1-1, with D perhaps TRBD1 (5 bases). The V and J ends lost 6 bases and 4 bases respectively, with 12 bases between them. CDR1 and CDR2 from the germline V gene are MNHEY and SVGAGI. This CDR3 is 13 amino acids long. The CDR3 sequence: CASRREQGTEAFF. CDR3 in DNA: TGTGCCAGCAGAAGAGAGCAGGGCACTGAAGCTTTCTTT.